The clone carrying this T cell receptor beta chain was detected only a few times. V was shortened by 5 bases and J by 2 bases, with 12 bases between the two germline ends. The CDR3 consists of 14 residues. Per germline, CDR1 MNHEY and CDR2 SMNVEV (reference sequence). The sample originates from a study of cytomegalovirus exposure and HLA in healthy donors. PCR amplification relied on 60 Vbeta primers (plus 13 Jbeta primers). Libraries were prepared by immunoSEQ multiplex PCR; TCRdb keeps only in-frame clonotypes and omits some of them. Found here are about 200,000 clones, 9.5% to 15% of them singletons; the top ten hold 7.8%.

Sample: PBMCs. The chain couples TRBV27 to TRBJ2-5; D might be TRBD2 (6 bases). The TCR sequence derives from a man aged 45-65 years in good health and CMV-seropositive. As DNA, the CDR3 is TGTGCCAGCAGTCTGTTGGGACTTCAAGAGACCCAGTACTTC. Its translation is CASSLLGLQETQYF.